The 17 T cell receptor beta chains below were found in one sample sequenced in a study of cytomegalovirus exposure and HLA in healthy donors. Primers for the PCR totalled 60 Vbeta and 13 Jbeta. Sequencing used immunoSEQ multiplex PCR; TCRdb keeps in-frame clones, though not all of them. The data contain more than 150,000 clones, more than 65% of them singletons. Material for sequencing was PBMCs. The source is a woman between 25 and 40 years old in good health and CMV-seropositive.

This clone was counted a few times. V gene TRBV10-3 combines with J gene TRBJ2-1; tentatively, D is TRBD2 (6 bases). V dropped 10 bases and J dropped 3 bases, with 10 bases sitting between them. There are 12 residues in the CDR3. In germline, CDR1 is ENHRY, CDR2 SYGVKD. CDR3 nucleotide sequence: TGTGCCACCACGGGGGACTACAATGAGCAGTTCTTC. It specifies CATTGDYNEQFF.

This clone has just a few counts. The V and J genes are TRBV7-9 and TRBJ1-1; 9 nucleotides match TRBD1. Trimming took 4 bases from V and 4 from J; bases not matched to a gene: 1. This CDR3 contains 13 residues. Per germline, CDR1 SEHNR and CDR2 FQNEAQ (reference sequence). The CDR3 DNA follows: TGTGCCAGCAGCTGGGGACAGGGCACTGAAGCTTTCTTT. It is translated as CASSWGQGTEAFF.

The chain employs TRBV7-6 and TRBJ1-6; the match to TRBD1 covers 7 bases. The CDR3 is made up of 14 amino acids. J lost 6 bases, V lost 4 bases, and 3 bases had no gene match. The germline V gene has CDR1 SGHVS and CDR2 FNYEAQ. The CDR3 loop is CASSSGQTNSPLHF. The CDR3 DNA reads TGTGCCAGCAGCTCGGGACAGACTAATTCACCCCTCCACTTT.

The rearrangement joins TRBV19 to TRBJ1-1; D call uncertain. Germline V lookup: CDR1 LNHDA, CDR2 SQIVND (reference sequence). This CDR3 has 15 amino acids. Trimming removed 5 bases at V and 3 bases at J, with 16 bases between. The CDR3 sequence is CASSPRRAGDTEAFF. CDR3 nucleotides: TGTGCCAGTAGTCCTAGACGCGCCGGCGACACTGAAGCTTTCTTT.

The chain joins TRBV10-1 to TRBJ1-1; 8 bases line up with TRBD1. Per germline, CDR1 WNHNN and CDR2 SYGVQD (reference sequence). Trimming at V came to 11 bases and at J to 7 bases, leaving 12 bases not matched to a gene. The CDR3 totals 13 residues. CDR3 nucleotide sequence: TGCGCCTTCTTACCCCAGGGGGCTTTTGAAGCTTTCTTT. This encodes CAFLPQGAFEAFF.

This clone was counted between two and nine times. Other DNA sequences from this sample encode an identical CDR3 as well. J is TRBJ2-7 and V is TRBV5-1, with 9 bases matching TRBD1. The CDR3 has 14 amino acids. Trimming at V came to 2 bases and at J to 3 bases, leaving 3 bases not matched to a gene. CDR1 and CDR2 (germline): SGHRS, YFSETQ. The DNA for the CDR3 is TGCGCCAGCAGCTTACCGGGACAGGGCTACGAGCAGTACTTC. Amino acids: CASSLPGQGYEQYF.

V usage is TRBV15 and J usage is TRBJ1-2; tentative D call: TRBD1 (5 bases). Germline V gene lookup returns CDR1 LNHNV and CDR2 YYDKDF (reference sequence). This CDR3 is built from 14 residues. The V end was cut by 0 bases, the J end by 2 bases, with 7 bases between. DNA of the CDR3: TGTGCCACCAGCAGAGAGACAGAAAACTATGGCTACACCTTC. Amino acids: CATSRETENYGYTF.

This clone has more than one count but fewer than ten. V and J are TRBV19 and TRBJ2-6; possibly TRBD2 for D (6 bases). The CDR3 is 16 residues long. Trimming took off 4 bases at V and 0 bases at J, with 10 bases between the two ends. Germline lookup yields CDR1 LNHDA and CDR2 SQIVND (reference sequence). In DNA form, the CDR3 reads TGTGCCAGTAGTAGCGGGGTACGCTCTGGGGCCAACGTCCTGACTTTC. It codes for CASSSGVRSGANVLTF.

The CDR3 loop is CASSARFLNNEQFF. CDR3 nucleotide sequence: TGTGCCAGCAGTGCTAGGTTTTTAAACAATGAGCAGTTCTTC. The V and J genes are TRBV6-1 and TRBJ2-1; D remains unclear. The CDR3 extends over 14 amino acids. V lost 4 bases to trimming and J lost 5 bases, with 12 bases between them. In germline, CDR1 is MNHNS, CDR2 SASEGT.

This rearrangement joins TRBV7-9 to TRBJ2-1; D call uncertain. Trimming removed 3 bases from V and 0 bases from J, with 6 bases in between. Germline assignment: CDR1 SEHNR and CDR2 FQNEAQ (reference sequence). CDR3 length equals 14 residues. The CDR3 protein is CASSFTTSYNEQFF. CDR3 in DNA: TGTGCCAGCAGCTTCACTACCTCCTACAATGAGCAGTTCTTC.

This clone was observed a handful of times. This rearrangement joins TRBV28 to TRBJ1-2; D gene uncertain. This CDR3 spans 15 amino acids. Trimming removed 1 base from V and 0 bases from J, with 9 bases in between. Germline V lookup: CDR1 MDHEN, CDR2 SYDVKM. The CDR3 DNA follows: TGTGCCAGCAGTTTATTAGCCACAACTAACTATGGCTACACCTTC. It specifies CASSLLATTNYGYTF.

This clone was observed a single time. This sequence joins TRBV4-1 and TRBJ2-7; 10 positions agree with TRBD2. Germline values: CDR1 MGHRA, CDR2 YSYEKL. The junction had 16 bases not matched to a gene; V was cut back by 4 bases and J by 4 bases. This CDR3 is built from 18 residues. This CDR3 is CASSLRPQREGLSYEQYF. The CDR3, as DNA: TGCGCCAGCAGCCTTCGACCCCAGCGGGAGGGCCTTTCGTACGAGCAGTACTTC.

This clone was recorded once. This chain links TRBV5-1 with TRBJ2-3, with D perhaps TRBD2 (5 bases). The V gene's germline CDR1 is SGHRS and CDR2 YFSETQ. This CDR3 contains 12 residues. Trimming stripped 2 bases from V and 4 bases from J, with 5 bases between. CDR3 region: CASSFGADTQYF. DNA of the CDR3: TGCGCCAGCAGCTTCGGGGCAGATACGCAGTATTTT.

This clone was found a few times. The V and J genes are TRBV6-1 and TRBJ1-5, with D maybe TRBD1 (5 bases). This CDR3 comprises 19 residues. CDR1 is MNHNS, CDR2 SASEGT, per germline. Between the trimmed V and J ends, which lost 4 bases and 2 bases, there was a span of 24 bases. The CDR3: CASSALMGPGDVGNQPQHF. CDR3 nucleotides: TGTGCCAGCAGTGCGCTCATGGGGCCGGGGGACGTCGGCAATCAGCCCCAGCATTTT.

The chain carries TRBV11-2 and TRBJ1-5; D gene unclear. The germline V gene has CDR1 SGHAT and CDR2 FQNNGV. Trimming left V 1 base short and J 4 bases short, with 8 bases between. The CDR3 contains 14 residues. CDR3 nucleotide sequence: TGTGCCAGCAGCTTAGGCGGGAGAAATCAGCCCCAGCATTTT. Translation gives CASSLGGRNQPQHF.

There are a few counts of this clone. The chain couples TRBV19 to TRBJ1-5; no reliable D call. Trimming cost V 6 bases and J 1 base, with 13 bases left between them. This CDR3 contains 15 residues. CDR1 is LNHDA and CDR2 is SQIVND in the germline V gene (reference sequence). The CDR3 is CASSVSGRSNQPQHF. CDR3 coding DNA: TGTGCCAGTAGCGTTTCGGGTCGGAGCAATCAGCCCCAGCATTTT.

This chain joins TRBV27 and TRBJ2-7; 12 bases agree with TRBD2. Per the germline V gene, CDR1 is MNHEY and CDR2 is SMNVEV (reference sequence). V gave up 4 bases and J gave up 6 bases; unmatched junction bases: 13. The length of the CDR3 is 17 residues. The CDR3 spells CASSSGLAGLFDGEQYF. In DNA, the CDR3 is TGTGCCAGCAGTTCCGGACTAGCGGGACTGTTCGACGGCGAGCAGTACTTC.